This TCR beta chain derives from a study of blood T cell repertoires in COVID-19 (dated by TCRdb to about 2020). About the investigation overall: The collaborator samples originated in the United States, Italy and Spain and spanned the acute and convalescent phases of COVID-19. The material from the prospective study consisted of cDNA or gDNA derived from T cells, B-cell-depleted T cells, or PBMCs. The dataset comprised deeply sampled blood TCRbeta repertoires from subjects exposed to, actively infected with, or recovered from COVID-19. A freely available public database, intended as a resource for researchers studying the immune response to SARS-CoV-2, is where the repertoires were released. Samples were obtained from the ongoing ImmuneRACE study (first 160 participants) and from 1,200 or so subjects provided by 6 global collaborators. Nearly every sample came with metadata listing a de-identified subject ID, COVID-19 status, age in years and sex. Where HLA class I and class II types were available, the types were taken from metadata supplied by the sample provider, not from assay-based typing. Broad study findings and their caveats: The amount of clinical and demographic metadata varied by source and participant and was provided uncurated.

In regard to this clone: Its antigen specificity is not known. It has no much larger one-base neighbor in the sample; base qualities were not kept.

TCRbeta CDR3 regions were amplified from genomic DNA by means of the immunoSEQ Assay, a bias-controlled multiplex PCR. Per the source publication's procedure: Within the assay, amplification of reference gene primers was used to estimate how many nucleated cells each sample contained. To quantify the absolute abundance of each unique TCRbeta CDR3 rearrangement, sequence reads were collapsed and filtered. Productive Simpson clonality was computed per sample as the square root of Simpson's diversity index over productive rearrangements. Not all clones reach the TCRdb copy of this immuneACCESS table, which keeps in-frame sequences only. Checked studies attribute under half of the gap to unresolved V genes and leave the rest unexplained. V and J calls and clone size follow that table, whereas D and trimming were derived from the DNA. Here the sample has some 260,000 clones; about 88% occur a single time. The leading ten clones occupy approximately 2.1% of the sample.

A second Seattle source provided samples from volunteer blood donors who had recovered from COVID-19. The collaborating institutions used their own protocols to collect whole blood in K2EDTA tubes. For TCRbeta analysis, collaborators shipped samples in one of three forms: frozen whole blood, isolated PBMCs, or DNA extracted from either of those sample types. The sequence was collected from a woman aged 40 to 49 who had recovered from COVID-19. The specimen sequenced was peripheral blood.

The CDR3 protein is CATKGSVYNSPLHF. The nucleotide sequence reads TGTGCCACCAAGGGGTCAGTTTATAATTCACCCCTCCACTTT. The chain couples TRBV19 to TRBJ1-6, and perhaps TRBD1 as D gene, on 5 matching bases. The CDR3 covers 14 residues, taking in both the cysteine and the phenylalanine. The DNA shown is the 42-base CDR3, in frame from base 1. For CDR1 and CDR2, the germline V gene (reference sequence) lists LNHDA and SQIVND. The junction shows trimming of 10 bases on V and 4 bases on J, plus 14 bases between the germline ends.